A selection of T cell receptor beta chains follows, all from one sample in a study of shared clonotypes between healthy human individuals. Only in-frame clones appear in the TCRdb table, and some are missing; sequencing was by immunoSEQ multiplex PCR. The table has approximately 2,300,000 clones, just under 95% seen once. Sequenced: naive CD4+ T cells from PBMCs. The receptors shown here come from a man aged 18 to 35 in good health. Some clones in this sample may be carry-over from other donors' samples. The CDR3 runs from the conserved cysteine through the conserved F or W. The D gene is left open where the match is weak. Not every row has a clone size; where given, it reads once, few, many or a size class.

d_call j_call v_call clone_size cdr3_aa cdr3_nt
. TRBJ1-4 TRBV7-9 . CASSATGFTNEKLFF TGTGCCAGCAGCGCCACAGGTTTTACGAATGAAAAACTGTTTTTT
. TRBJ2-3 TRBV19 . CASSSGVSTDTQYF TGTGCCAGTAGTTCGGGAGTAAGCACAGATACGCAGTATTTT
. TRBJ2-1 TRBV5-1 . CASSLAQGNEQFF TGCGCCAGCAGCCTGGCACAGGGCAATGAGCAGTTCTTC
. TRBJ2-5 TRBV28 . CASSQKGVPGQETQYF TGTGCCAGCAGCCAGAAGGGGGTGCCCGGCCAAGAGACCCAGTACTTC
. TRBJ2-7 TRBV5-1 . CASSPTRRLDEQYF TGCGCCAGCAGCCCCACAAGGAGATTGGACGAGCAGTACTTC
. TRBJ2-5 TRBV18 once CASSPGTQPTQYF TGTGCCAGCTCACCCGGGACTCAACCGACCCAGTACTTC
. TRBJ2-3 TRBV5-1 once CASSPGLAASTDTQYF TGCGCCAGCAGCCCTGGATTAGCAGCTAGCACAGATACGCAGTATTTT
TRBD2 TRBJ2-3 TRBV7-2 once CASSLAGGPADTQYF TGTGCCAGCAGCTTGGCGGGGGGCCCGGCAGATACGCAGTATTTT
TRBD1 TRBJ1-3 TRBV28 . CASSSTGAAGNTIYF TGTGCCAGCAGTAGTACAGGGGCGGCGGGAAACACCATATATTTT
. TRBJ1-2 TRBV29-1 . CSVERGVFGYTF TGCAGCGTTGAACGGGGGGTTTTTGGCTACACCTTC
TRBD1 TRBJ2-4 TRBV28 . CASSDRGRDKNIQYF TGTGCCAGCAGTGACAGGGGTCGGGACAAAAACATTCAGTACTTC
TRBD1 TRBJ1-2 TRBV5-6 . CASSRDRTGGYGYTF TGTGCCAGCAGCAGGGACAGGACAGGCGGCTATGGCTACACCTTC
. TRBJ1-2 TRBV28 once CASSFVGQPGGYTF TGTGCCAGCAGTTTTGTCGGACAGCCTGGTGGCTACACCTTC
. TRBJ2-1 TRBV2 . CASKGGAYNEQFF TGTGCCAGCAAGGGAGGCGCCTACAATGAGCAGTTCTTC
. TRBJ2-6 TRBV5-8 . CASISRAGKSSGANVLTF TGTGCCAGCATCTCCCGGGCAGGGAAAAGCTCTGGGGCCAACGTCCTGACTTTC
. TRBJ1-1 TRBV6-6 . CASSYSRAGTAFF TGTGCCAGCAGTTACTCGAGGGCGGGGACAGCTTTCTTT
TRBD2 TRBJ2-1 TRBV5-1 . CASSSSGRAGEQFF TGCGCCAGCAGCTCTAGCGGGAGGGCCGGTGAGCAGTTCTTC
. TRBJ2-2 TRBV6-1 . CASSEFKALGAGELFF TGTGCCAGCAGTGAATTCAAGGCCCTCGGGGCCGGGGAGCTGTTTTTT
. TRBJ2-7 TRBV28 few CASSLGYEQYF TGTGCCAGCAGTTTGGGGTACGAGCAGTACTTC
. TRBJ2-5 TRBV2 . CATYLSRTQETQYF TGTGCCACCTACCTGTCTAGGACACAAGAGACCCAGTACTTC
. TRBJ1-5 TRBV6-1 . CASSEVLALGSLNQPQHF TGTGCCAGCAGTGAAGTGTTAGCCTTAGGCAGCCTCAATCAGCCCCAGCATTTT
TRBD2 TRBJ2-1 TRBV18 . CASSQGLAVNNEQFF TGTGCCAGCTCACAGGGACTAGCGGTTAACAATGAGCAGTTCTTC
TRBD1 TRBJ2-3 TRBV2 . CAGTGATDTQYF TGTGCCGGGACAGGGGCCACAGATACGCAGTATTTT
TRBD2 TRBJ2-5 TRBV5-1 . CASSLELAGNMETQYF TGCGCCAGCAGCTTGGAACTAGCGGGAAACATGGAGACCCAGTACTTC
. TRBJ2-2 TRBV2 . CASSGRGSGKTGELFF TGTGCCAGCTCGGGACGCGGGTCAGGGAAAACCGGGGAGCTGTTTTTT
TRBD1 TRBJ2-7 TRBV6-5 . CASSSLGQGNEQYF TGTGCCAGCAGTAGCCTGGGACAGGGGAACGAGCAGTACTTC